This T cell receptor beta chain is drawn from a study of Graves' ophthalmopathy and Graves' hyperthyroidism. V gave up 1 base and J gave up 0 bases, with 13 bases separating them. The CDR3 has 17 amino acids. Germline CDR1 reads LNHNV; CDR2 reads YYDKDF (reference sequence). This clonotype has ten or more counts. The study amplified TCR beta CDR3 regions using RNA transcripts. Scientists carried out first-round RT-PCR using HTBI primers and then a second-round multiplex PCR. TCRdb reanalysed the multiplex PCR reads using MiXCR and keeps one entry per CDR3 protein. Of 600,000 to 700,000 distinct CDR3 sequences in the sample, under 50% are singletons; the top ten hold over 2.5%.

The sequenced sample was peripheral blood. The receptor was derived from an adult man with Graves' ophthalmopathy. The chain joins TRBV15 to TRBJ1-3; possible D gene TRBD1, 5 bases. The CDR3 DNA sequence: TGTGCCACCAGCAGAGGCCCCCCGACAGTCTCTGGAAACACCATATATTTT. The encoded protein is CATSRGPPTVSGNTIYF. Complete variable domain (other parts from reference TRBV15 and TRBJ1-3): DAMVIQNPRYQVTQFGKPVTLSCSQTLNHNVMYWYQQKSSQAPKLLFHYYDKDFNNEADTPDNFQSRRPNTSFCFLDIRSPGLGDTAMYLCATSRGPPTVSGNTIYFGEGSWLTVV.